Listed below are T cell receptor beta chains from one sample, sequenced in a study of T cell responses to AZD1222 COVID-19 vaccine. The table came from immunoSEQ multiplex PCR; TCRdb's copy has only in-frame clones and leaves some out. The sample contains over 110,000 clones, almost 95% of which appear only once. The starting material was peripheral blood, obtained 28 days after the second AZD1222 dose. The receptors stem from an adult who received the AZD1222 COVID-19 vaccine. The CDR3 runs from the conserved cysteine through the conserved F or W. Each record gives: CDR3 length, clone size, J gene, V gene, D gene, CDR3 protein, CDR3 DNA. A D gene is named only where the DNA matches it firmly. Clone size is shown for a subset of rows, as once, few, many or a class of expanded clone.

13	few	TRBJ1-1	TRBV10-3	TRBD1	CAIKGQANTEAFF	TGTGCCATCAAGGGACAGGCAAACACTGAAGCTTTCTTT
13	once	TRBJ1-3	TRBV11-2	.	CASSLGVGNTIYF	TGTGCCAGCAGCTTAGGAGTCGGAAACACCATATATTTT
16	.	TRBJ2-3	TRBV9	TRBD1	CASSVAGGQGAPTQYF	TGTGCCAGCAGCGTAGCTGGAGGACAGGGGGCTCCTACGCAGTATTTT
13	.	TRBJ1-5	TRBV12-3/TRBV12-4	.	CASSLAFGQPQHF	TGTGCCAGCAGTTTAGCCTTTGGACAGCCCCAGCATTTT
17	.	TRBJ1-2	TRBV5-5	.	CASSLSNSGHLNYGYTF	TGTGCCAGCAGCTTGAGTAACTCCGGACACCTCAACTATGGCTACACCTTC
13	.	TRBJ1-1	TRBV19	.	CASSVTGNTEAFF	TGTGCCAGTAGTGTAACAGGGAACACTGAAGCTTTCTTT
14	.	TRBJ1-2	TRBV3-1/TRBV3-2	TRBD1	CASSQGQGDYGYTF	TGTGCCAGCAGCCAAGGACAGGGAGACTATGGCTACACCTTC
16	.	TRBJ2-2	TRBV13	TRBD2	CASSTSSGYNTGELFF	TGTGCCAGCAGCACCTCTAGCGGGTATAACACCGGGGAGCTGTTTTTT
19	few	TRBJ1-3	TRBV4-1	TRBD1	CASSQGTGALWRSGNTIYF	TGCGCCAGCAGCCAAGGGACAGGGGCCCTTTGGAGATCTGGAAACACCATATATTTT
14	.	TRBJ2-5	TRBV6-5	.	CASSLSGRQETQYF	TGTGCCAGCAGTCTTAGCGGACGACAAGAGACCCAGTACTTC
11	.	TRBJ1-1	TRBV29-1	TRBD1	CSCTGGSEAFF	TGCAGCTGTACAGGGGGCTCTGAAGCTTTCTTT
14	once	TRBJ1-5	TRBV5-6	TRBD1	CASSYRDRYQPQHF	TGTGCCAGCAGCTACCGGGACAGATATCAGCCCCAGCATTTT
15	once	TRBJ1-1	TRBV19	TRBD1	CASSPWTGSDTEAFF	TGTGCCAGTAGTCCCTGGACAGGGAGTGACACTGAAGCTTTCTTT
11	.	TRBJ2-3	TRBV6-2/TRBV6-3	.	CASSHGGTQYF	TGTGCCAGCAGCCACGGAGGTACGCAGTATTTT
17	once	TRBJ2-1	TRBV5-1	.	CASSLGVASGAYNEQFF	TGCGCCAGCAGCTTGGGAGTTGCGAGCGGAGCCTACAATGAGCAGTTCTTC
14	.	TRBJ1-1	TRBV2	TRBD1	CASSMGQLNTEAFF	TGTGCCAGCAGCATGGGACAGCTGAACACTGAAGCTTTCTTT
14	.	TRBJ2-3	TRBV27	.	CASTPNPSADTQYF	TGTGCCAGCACCCCAAACCCTAGCGCAGATACGCAGTATTTT
15	.	TRBJ2-7	TRBV3-1/TRBV3-2	TRBD1	CASSHGQGPSYEQYF	TGTGCCAGCAGCCATGGACAGGGTCCCTCCTACGAGCAGTACTTC
14	.	TRBJ2-3	TRBV19	.	CASSIDPLRSTQYF	TGTGCCAGTAGTATAGATCCCCTGAGGAGTACGCAGTATTTT
15	.	TRBJ1-2	TRBV5-6	TRBD1	CASSPTGQGVNGYTF	TGTGCCAGCAGCCCCACCGGACAGGGGGTGAATGGCTACACCTTC
14	.	TRBJ1-1	TRBV5-1	.	CASSSDRMNTEAFF	TGCGCCAGCAGCTCCGACAGAATGAACACTGAAGCTTTCTTT
13	.	TRBJ1-5	TRBV7-9	.	CASSLDREGPQHF	TGTGCCAGCAGCTTAGACAGGGAGGGACCCCAGCATTTT
16	.	TRBJ2-3	TRBV14	TRBD2	CASSRERLAGADTQYF	TGTGCCAGCAGCCGAGAACGACTAGCGGGAGCAGATACGCAGTATTTT
14	.	TRBJ1-1	TRBV27	.	CASRVSAGRNEAFF	TGTGCCAGCAGAGTTTCGGCGGGGCGTAATGAAGCTTTCTTT
12	.	TRBJ1-2	TRBV24-1	TRBD1	CATSGDSYGYTF	TGTGCCACCAGTGGGGACAGCTATGGCTACACCTTC
15	.	TRBJ2-3	TRBV29-1	TRBD1	CSVNKGQASTDTQYF	TGCAGCGTTAACAAGGGACAGGCTAGCACAGATACGCAGTATTTT
13	.	TRBJ1-2	TRBV19	.	CASSIQTGYGYTF	TGTGCCAGTAGTATCCAGACAGGCTATGGCTACACCTTC
17	.	TRBJ2-1	TRBV9	.	CASSVPLAGTLINEQFF	TGTGCCAGCAGCGTTCCTTTGGCCGGAACTTTGATCAATGAGCAGTTCTTC
10	once	TRBJ1-2	TRBV28	.	CASKKGSYTF	TGTGCCAGCAAAAAAGGAAGCTACACCTTC
15	.	TRBJ1-1	TRBV5-6	.	CASSLGRTVGTEAFF	TGTGCCAGCAGCTTGGGGAGGACGGTTGGCACTGAAGCTTTCTTT
16	.	TRBJ1-4	TRBV27	.	CASSLSDSPTNEKLFF	TGTGCCAGCAGTTTATCAGACAGTCCAACTAATGAAAAACTGTTTTTT
14	.	TRBJ2-1	TRBV7-3	TRBD1	CASRSDRSGYEQFF	TGTGCCAGCAGGTCGGACAGGTCGGGTTATGAGCAGTTCTTC
12	.	TRBJ1-1	TRBV5-4	.	CASSQVNTEAFF	TGTGCCAGCAGTCAGGTGAACACTGAAGCTTTCTTT
16	.	TRBJ1-2	TRBV7-2	TRBD1	CASSSYNQGARDGYTF	TGTGCCAGCAGCTCATACAACCAGGGGGCGCGGGACGGCTACACCTTC
14	.	TRBJ1-2	TRBV5-4	TRBD1	CASSPTGGRDGYTF	TGTGCCAGCAGCCCCACAGGGGGCAGGGATGGCTACACCTTC
12	.	TRBJ1-1	TRBV18	.	CASAHINTEAFF	TGTGCCAGCGCACATATTAACACTGAAGCTTTCTTT
12	once	TRBJ1-1	TRBV11-1	.	CASSLQNTEAFF	TGTGCCAGCAGCCTACAGAACACTGAAGCTTTCTTT
14	once	TRBJ2-7	TRBV6-5	.	CASAVGVSSYEQYF	TGTGCCAGCGCGGTGGGAGTCTCCTCCTACGAGCAGTACTTC
17	.	TRBJ1-1	TRBV5-1	.	CASSLPQVGGLNTEAFF	TGCGCCAGCAGCTTGCCCCAAGTCGGCGGCTTGAACACTGAAGCTTTCTTT
17	.	TRBJ1-3	TRBV3-1/TRBV3-2	.	CASSQDRWDIAGNTIYF	TGTGCCAGCAGCCAAGATCGATGGGATATTGCTGGAAACACCATATATTTT